This T cell receptor (beta chain) was captured by sequencing in a study of cytomegalovirus exposure and HLA in healthy donors. Overall study findings and caveats: Reports described diagnosis of cytomegalovirus status by the classifier as highly specific and sensitive. In vitro, three CMV-associated chains proved specific for CMV antigens.

In germline, CDR1 is SGHKS, CDR2 YYEKEE (reference sequence). The CDR3 runs 19 residues. J lost 0 bases, V lost 3 bases, and 15 bases had no gene match. The method was immunoSEQ multiplex PCR; TCRdb's version includes in-frame clones alone and lacks a portion of them. The data contain approximately 57,000 clones, approximately 93% of them seen just once; the ten biggest clones take up under 6.5%. Concerning this clone itself: Its antigen is not known.

The specimen was PBMCs. V gene TRBV5-5 combines with J gene TRBJ1-5, with 7 bases fitting TRBD1. The receptor comes from a woman under 30 in good health and CMV-seronegative. CDR3 nucleotide sequence: TGTGCCAGCAGCTCACAGGGGACACCATCCCCAAATAGCAATCAGCCCCAGCATTTT. Translated, it gives CASSSQGTPSPNSNQPQHF.